In this sample, the clone carrying this T cell receptor (beta chain) turned up a few times. The antigen remains undetermined. Through Arm-PCR of CDR3 regions and iRepertoire HTBI primers, TCR beta libraries were built. TCRdb re-called the multiplex PCR reads with MiXCR, one entry per CDR3 protein. The table shows approximately 350,000 distinct CDR3 sequences, with roughly 23% occurring only once. The CDR3 sequence is 16 residues long. CDR1 is SGHAT, CDR2 FQNNGV, per germline. The ends lost 1 base at V and 1 base at J; junction bases unmatched: 2. Time point noted: persistent/refractory GD, antithyroid drugs over 5 years with positive TRAb. PBMCs were the source of the RNA used for TCR sequencing. These data originate in a study of regulatory T cells in long-lasting Graves disease. Study at large: Positivity for TSH receptor antibodies plus over 5 years of antithyroid drugs meant persistent Graves' disease. Study results and caveats: Sharing of public clonotypes was greater in persistent patients (about 3,000) than in new patients (966). The sample size was small, and this may have reduced accuracy.

V gene TRBV11-2 combines with J gene TRBJ2-1; 9 nucleotides agree with TRBD1. This sample comprised peripheral blood mononuclear cells (PBMCs), obtained when the disease was refractory, from a patient treated with antithyroid drugs. The source is a woman aged 40 to 50 with Graves disease. The CDR3 nucleotides are TGTGCCAGCAGCTTAGGGGACAGGGTGTCCTACAATGAGCAGTTCTTC. It yields the protein CASSLGDRVSYNEQFF.